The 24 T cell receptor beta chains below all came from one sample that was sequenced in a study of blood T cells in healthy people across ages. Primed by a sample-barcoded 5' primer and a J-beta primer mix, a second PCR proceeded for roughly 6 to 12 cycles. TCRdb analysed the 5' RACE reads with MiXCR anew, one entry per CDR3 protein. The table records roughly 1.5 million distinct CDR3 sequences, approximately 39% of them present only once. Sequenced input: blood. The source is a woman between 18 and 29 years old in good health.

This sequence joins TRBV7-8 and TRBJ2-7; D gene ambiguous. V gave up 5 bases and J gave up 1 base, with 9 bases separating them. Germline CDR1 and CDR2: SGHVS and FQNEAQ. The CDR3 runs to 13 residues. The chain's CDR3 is CASSGYLSYEQYF. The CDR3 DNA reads TGTGCCAGCAGCGGGTACCTTTCCTACGAGCAGTACTTC.

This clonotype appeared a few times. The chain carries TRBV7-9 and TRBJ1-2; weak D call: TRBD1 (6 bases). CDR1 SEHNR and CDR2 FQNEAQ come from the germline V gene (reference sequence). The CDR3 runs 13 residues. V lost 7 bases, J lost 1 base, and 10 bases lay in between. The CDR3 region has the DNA TGTGCCAGCAAGGACAGCAATAACTATGGCTACACCTTC. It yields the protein CASKDSNNYGYTF.

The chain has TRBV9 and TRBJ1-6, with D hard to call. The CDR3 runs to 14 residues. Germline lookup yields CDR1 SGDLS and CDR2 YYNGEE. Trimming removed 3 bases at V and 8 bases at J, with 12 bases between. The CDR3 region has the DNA TGTGCCAGCAGCGCCACCGGGTTACATTCACCCCTCCACTTT. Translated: CASSATGLHSPLHF. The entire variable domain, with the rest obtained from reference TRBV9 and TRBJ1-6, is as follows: DSGVTQTPKHLITATGQRVTLRCSPRSGDLSVYWYQQSLDQGLQFLIQYYNGEERAKGNILERFSAQQFPDLHSELNLSSLELGDSALYFCASSATGLHSPLHFGNGTRLTVT.

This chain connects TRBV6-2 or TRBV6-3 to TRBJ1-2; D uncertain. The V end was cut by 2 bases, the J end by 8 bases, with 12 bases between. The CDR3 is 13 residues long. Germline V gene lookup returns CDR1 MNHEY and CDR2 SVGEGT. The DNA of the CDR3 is TGTGCCAGCAGTTACGGTCTGTTCGACGGCTACACCTTC. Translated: CASSYGLFDGYTF.

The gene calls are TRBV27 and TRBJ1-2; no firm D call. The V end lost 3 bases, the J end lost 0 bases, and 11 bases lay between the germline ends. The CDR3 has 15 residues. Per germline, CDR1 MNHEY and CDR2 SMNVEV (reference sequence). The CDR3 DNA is TGTGCCAGCAGTTTTGCAGGCCTAGCTAACTATGGCTACACCTTC. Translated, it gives CASSFAGLANYGYTF.

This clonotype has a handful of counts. The CDR3 DNA reads as TGCGCCAGCAGCCAAGAGAAGGGGGTAATGAACACTGAAGCTTTCTTT. It specifies CASSQEKGVMNTEAFF. The J gene is TRBJ1-1, the V gene TRBV4-3, with TRBD1 as a possible D gene (6 bases). The V gene's germline CDR1 is LGHNA and CDR2 YSLEER. Between the trimmed V and J ends, which lost 0 bases and 0 bases, there was a span of 11 bases. This CDR3 region has 16 residues.

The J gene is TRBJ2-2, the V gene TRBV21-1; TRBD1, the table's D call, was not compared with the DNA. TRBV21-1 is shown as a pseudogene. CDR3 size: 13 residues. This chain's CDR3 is CTPSPGGTGELFF. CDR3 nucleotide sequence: TGTACCCCGTCCCCAGGAGGCACCGGGGAGCTGTTTTTT.

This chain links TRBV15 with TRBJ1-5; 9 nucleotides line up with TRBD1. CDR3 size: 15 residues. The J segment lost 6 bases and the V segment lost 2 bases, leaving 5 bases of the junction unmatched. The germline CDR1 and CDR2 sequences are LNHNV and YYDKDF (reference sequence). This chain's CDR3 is CATSRNRGPSQPQHF. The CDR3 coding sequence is TGTGCCACCAGCAGAAACAGGGGGCCGTCTCAGCCCCAGCATTTT.

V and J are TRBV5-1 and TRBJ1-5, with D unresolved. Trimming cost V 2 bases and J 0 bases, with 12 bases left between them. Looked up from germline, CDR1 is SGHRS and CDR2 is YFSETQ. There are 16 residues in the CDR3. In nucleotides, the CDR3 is TGCGCCAGCAGCTTTACGGGCAGCTATAGCAATCAGCCCCAGCATTTT. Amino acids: CASSFTGSYSNQPQHF.

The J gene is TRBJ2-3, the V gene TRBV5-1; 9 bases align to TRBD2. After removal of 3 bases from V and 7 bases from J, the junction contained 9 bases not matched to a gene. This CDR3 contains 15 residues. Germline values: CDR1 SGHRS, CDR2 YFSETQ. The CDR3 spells CASSSGGAGGYTQYF. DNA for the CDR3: TGCGCCAGCAGCTCCGGGGGAGCGGGGGGATATACGCAGTATTTT.

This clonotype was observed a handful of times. The CDR3 is CASSKSGTTFHEQYF. The CDR3 coding sequence is TGTGCCAGCAGCAAATCCGGGACTACGTTCCACGAGCAGTACTTC. This chain connects TRBV9 to TRBJ2-7; 7 nucleotides align to TRBD2. Per germline, CDR1 SGDLS and CDR2 YYNGEE. J gave up 5 bases and V 4 bases, and 12 bases lay outside the gene matches. The CDR3 length is 15 residues.

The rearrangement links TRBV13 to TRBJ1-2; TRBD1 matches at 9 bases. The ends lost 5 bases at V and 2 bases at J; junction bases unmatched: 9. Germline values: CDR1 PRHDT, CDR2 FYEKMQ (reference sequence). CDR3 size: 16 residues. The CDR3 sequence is CASSTSGTGMNYGYTF. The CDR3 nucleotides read TGTGCCAGCAGCACCTCCGGGACAGGGATGAACTATGGCTACACCTTC.

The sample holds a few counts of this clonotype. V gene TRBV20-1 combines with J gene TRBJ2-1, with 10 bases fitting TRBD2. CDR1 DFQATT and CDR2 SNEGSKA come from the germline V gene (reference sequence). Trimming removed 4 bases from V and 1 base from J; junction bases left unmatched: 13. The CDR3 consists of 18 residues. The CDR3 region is CSATYPGRTSGSYNEQFF. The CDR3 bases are TGCAGTGCTACTTACCCTGGAAGGACTAGCGGATCCTACAATGAGCAGTTCTTC.

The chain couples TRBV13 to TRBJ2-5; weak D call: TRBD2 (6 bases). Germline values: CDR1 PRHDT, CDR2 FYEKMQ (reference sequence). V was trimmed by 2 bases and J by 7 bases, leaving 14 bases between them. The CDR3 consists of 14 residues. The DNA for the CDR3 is TGTGCCAGCAGCTTACCTAGCGACGGAGGGACCCAGTACTTC. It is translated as CASSLPSDGGTQYF.

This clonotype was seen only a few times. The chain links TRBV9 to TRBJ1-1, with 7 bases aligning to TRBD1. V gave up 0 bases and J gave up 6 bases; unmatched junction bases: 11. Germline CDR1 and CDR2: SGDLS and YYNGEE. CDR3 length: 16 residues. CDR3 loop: CASSVEWDRVHPEAFF. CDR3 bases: TGTGCCAGCAGCGTAGAATGGGACAGAGTCCACCCTGAAGCTTTCTTT.

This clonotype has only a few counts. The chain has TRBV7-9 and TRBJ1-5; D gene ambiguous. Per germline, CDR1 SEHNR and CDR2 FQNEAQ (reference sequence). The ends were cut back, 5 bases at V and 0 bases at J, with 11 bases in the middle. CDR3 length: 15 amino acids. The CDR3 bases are TGTGCCAGCAGCCCCCTCCAATATAGCAATCAGCCCCAGCATTTT. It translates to CASSPLQYSNQPQHF.

The CDR3 region has the DNA TGTGCCAGCAGCTTTGCCGGTGGGAGAGACATTCAGTACTTC. Its protein is CASSFAGGRDIQYF. V is TRBV7-2 and J is TRBJ2-4, with a possible D match to TRBD2 (5 bases). Trimming cost V 3 bases and J 8 bases, with 14 bases left between them. CDR1 is SGHTA and CDR2 is FQGNSA in the germline V gene. CDR3 size: 14 residues.

CDR3 DNA sequence: TGTGCCAGCCTAAGACGGGACAAAAGGTACTTC. Translation gives CASLRRDKRYF. The chain links TRBV21-1 to TRBJ2-4; TRBD1, the D gene given by the table, was not confirmed from the DNA. TRBV21-1 is classified as a pseudogene. The CDR3 extends over 11 amino acids.

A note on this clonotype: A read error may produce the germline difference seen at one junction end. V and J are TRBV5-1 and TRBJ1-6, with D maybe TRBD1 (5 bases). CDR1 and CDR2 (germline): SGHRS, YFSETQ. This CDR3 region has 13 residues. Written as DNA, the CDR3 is TGCGCCGGCAGTAGCGGGGGAAATTCACCCCTCCACTTT. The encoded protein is CAGSSGGNSPLHF. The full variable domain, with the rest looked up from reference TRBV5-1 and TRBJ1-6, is KAGVTQTPRYLIKTRGQQVTLSCSPISGHRSVSWYQQTPGQGLQFLFEYFSETQRNKGNFPGRFSGRQFSNSRSEMNVSTLELGDSALYLCAGSSGGNSPLHFGNGTRLTVT.

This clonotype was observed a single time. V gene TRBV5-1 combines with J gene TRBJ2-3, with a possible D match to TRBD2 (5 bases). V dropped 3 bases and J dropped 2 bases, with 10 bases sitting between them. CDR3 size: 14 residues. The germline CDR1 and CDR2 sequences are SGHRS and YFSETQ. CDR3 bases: TGCGCCAGCAGCTGGAGGAGAGACACAGATACGCAGTATTTT. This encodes CASSWRRDTDTQYF.

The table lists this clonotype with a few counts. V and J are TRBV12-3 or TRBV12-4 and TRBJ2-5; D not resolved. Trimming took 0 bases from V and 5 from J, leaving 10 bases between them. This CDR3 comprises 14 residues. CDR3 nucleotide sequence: TGTGCCAGCAGTTTAGCAGGGCTCAGGGAGACCCAGTACTTC. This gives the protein CASSLAGLRETQYF.

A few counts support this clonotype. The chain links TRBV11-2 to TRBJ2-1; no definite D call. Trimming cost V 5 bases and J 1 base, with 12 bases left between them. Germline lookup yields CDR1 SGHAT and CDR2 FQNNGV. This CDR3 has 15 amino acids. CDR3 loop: CASSRERLSYNEQFF. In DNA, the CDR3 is TGTGCCAGCAGCCGTGAGCGTCTTTCCTACAATGAGCAGTTCTTC.

In nucleotides, the CDR3 is TGCAGTGCTAGAGAAGGGACAGGGTTCTACAATGAGCAGTTCTTC. Translating gives CSAREGTGFYNEQFF. V and J are TRBV20-1 and TRBJ2-1, with 9 bases that match TRBD1. The length of the CDR3 is 15 residues. V shed 0 bases and J 3 bases; nucleotides not matched to a gene: 3. CDR1 is DFQATT and CDR2 is SNEGSKA in the germline V gene (reference sequence).

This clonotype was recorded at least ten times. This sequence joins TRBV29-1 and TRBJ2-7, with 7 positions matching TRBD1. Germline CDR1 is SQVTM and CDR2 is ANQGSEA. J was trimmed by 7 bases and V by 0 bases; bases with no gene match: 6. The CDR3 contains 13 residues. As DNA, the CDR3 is TGCAGCGTTGAAGAACACAGGGGCTGGGAGCAGTACTTC. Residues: CSVEEHRGWEQYF.